Here is one TCR beta chain with its context. The data were obtained in a study of ipilimumab plus nivolumab after autologous stem cell transplantation. The CDR3 length is 15 residues. Between the trimmed V and J ends, which lost 3 bases and 4 bases, there was a span of 14 bases. CDR1 LGHNA and CDR2 YSLEER come from the germline V gene. TCRdb's copy holds only in-frame clones and misses some; the assay was immunoSEQ multiplex PCR. The sample shows some 45,000 clones, roughly 90% of them seen only once. The chain combines TRBV4-3 with TRBJ2-3; possibly TRBD2 for D (6 bases). The specimen was PBMCs, collected in a trial of ipilimumab plus nivolumab as post-transplant consolidation. This TCR was sampled from a male donor with multiple myeloma. CDR3 in amino acids: CASSQRLPGADTQYF. The CDR3 nucleotides read TGCGCCAGCAGCCAGAGACTCCCGGGGGCAGATACGCAGTATTTT.